Following are 30 T cell receptor beta chains from one sample sequenced in a study of early T cells in non-severe SARS-CoV-2 infection. TCRdb reprocessed the 5' RACE reads via MiXCR and lists one record per CDR3 protein. The repertoire holds tens of thousands of distinct CDR3 sequences, with 5.5% to 7.5% as singletons. Sequenced material: whole blood. Receptors originate from an adult who was a healthcare worker with PCR-confirmed SARS-CoV-2 infection or an uninfected control (not recorded which).

V usage is TRBV2 and J usage is TRBJ2-3; 8 bases agree with TRBD2. Trimming removed 7 bases from V and 0 bases from J; junction bases left unmatched: 6. The germline V gene has CDR1 SNHLY and CDR2 FYNNEI. There are 15 residues in the CDR3. The CDR3 is CASNPGGASTDTQYF. The CDR3 region has the DNA TGTGCCAGCAACCCGGGAGGGGCTAGCACAGATACGCAGTATTTT.

This clonotype came up many times. The CDR3 coding sequence is TGTGCCAGCAGTTTAACAGGGTCGAATCAGCCCCAGCATTTT. Translation: CASSLTGSNQPQHF. The chain employs TRBV27 and TRBJ1-5; tentatively, D is TRBD1 (6 bases). V gave up 2 bases and J gave up 4 bases, with 9 bases separating them. The germline V gene encodes CDR1 MNHEY and CDR2 SMNVEV (reference sequence). The CDR3 has 14 amino acids.

The rearrangement links TRBV5-1 to TRBJ1-1; D not resolved. V lost 0 bases and J lost 1, with 7 bases in between. The CDR3 extends over 14 amino acids. Germline V lookup: CDR1 SGHRS, CDR2 YFSETQ. CDR3 bases: TGCGCCAGCAGCTTGGTCCCAGGGAACACTGAAGCTTTCTTT. Encoded protein: CASSLVPGNTEAFF.

This clonotype occurred many times. This chain uses TRBV28 with TRBJ2-7, with D perhaps given as TRBD1 or TRBD2 (5 bases each). CDR3 length: 16 residues. In germline, CDR1 is MDHEN, CDR2 SYDVKM. Trimming left V 6 bases short and J 3 bases short, with 21 bases between. CDR3 bases: TGTGCCAGCAGCCTAGCCCGGGACCGCCCAGTCTACGAGCAGTACTTC. Protein: CASSLARDRPVYEQYF. Full variable domain (missing parts from reference TRBV28 and TRBJ2-7): DVKVTQSSRYLVKRTGEKVFLECVQDMDHENMFWYRQDPGLGLRLIYFSYDVKMKEKGDIPEGYSVSREKKERFSLILESASTNQTSMYLCASSLARDRPVYEQYFGPGTRLTVT.

This clonotype was seen many times. The chain links TRBV12-3 or TRBV12-4 to TRBJ1-1; 8 bases fit TRBD1. V was clipped by 5 bases and J by 5 bases; unmatched bases: 10. The CDR3 covers 15 residues. The CDR3 loop reads CASSPGQGGETEAFF. CDR3 DNA: TGTGCCAGCAGTCCCGGACAGGGCGGGGAAACTGAAGCTTTCTTT.

The sample holds many counts of this clonotype. V is TRBV5-6 and J is TRBJ2-1, with 7 bases identical to TRBD2. This CDR3 is built from 12 residues. V was clipped by 1 base and J by 15 bases; unmatched bases: 7. Germline V gene sequence: CDR1 SGHDT, CDR2 YYEEEE. CDR3 residues: CASSLWEGPRFF. In DNA form, the CDR3 reads TGTGCCAGCAGCTTGTGGGAGGGCCCTAGGTTCTTC.

The chain uses TRBV20-1 and TRBJ2-2; TRBD1 agrees at 7 bases. Trimming removed 3 bases from V and 6 bases from J; junction bases left unmatched: 1. CDR3 size: 12 residues. CDR1 DFQATT and CDR2 SNEGSKA come from the germline V gene (reference sequence). This CDR3 is CSASGQAGELFF. The CDR3, as DNA: TGCAGTGCTAGCGGACAGGCCGGGGAGCTGTTTTTT.

This clonotype appeared many times. V usage is TRBV20-1 and J usage is TRBJ1-1; D is possibly TRBD1 (6 bases). In germline, CDR1 is DFQATT, CDR2 SNEGSKA (reference sequence). The CDR3 consists of 12 residues. Trimming cost V 6 bases and J 2 bases, with 10 bases left between them. The CDR3 sequence is CSAKQGNTEAFF. The CDR3 DNA is TGCAGTGCAAAACAGGGTAACACTGAAGCTTTCTTT.

This clonotype showed up many times. The chain has TRBV27 and TRBJ2-3; D not certain. From germline, CDR1 is MNHEY and CDR2 SMNVEV (reference sequence). Trimming stripped 7 bases from V and 1 base from J, with 9 bases between. CDR3 length equals 13 residues. CDR3 sequence: CASKTSRTDTQYF. The CDR3, as DNA: TGTGCCAGCAAGACAAGCCGCACAGATACGCAGTATTTT.

The V and J genes are TRBV4-3 and TRBJ2-7; TRBD1 is a possible D gene (6 bases). Trimming cost V 1 base and J 7 bases, with 17 bases left between them. CDR1 and CDR2 (germline): LGHNA, YSLEER. The CDR3 runs 15 residues. The DNA for the CDR3 is TGCGCCAGCAGCCAAGCACAAGCAGGGGTGAATGAGCAGTACTTC. Protein product: CASSQAQAGVNEQYF.

This clonotype was seen more than once but under ten times. The chain joins TRBV29-1 to TRBJ2-3; no clear D gene. V lost 5 bases and J lost 3, with 18 bases in between. The germline gives CDR1 SQVTM, CDR2 ANQGSEA. CDR3 length: 15 amino acids. DNA for the CDR3: TGCAGCGTTAATATTGGCCTGTCCCCGACAGATACGCAGTATTTT. It is translated as CSVNIGLSPTDTQYF.

In this sample, this clonotype turned up many times. The chain uses TRBV6-2 or TRBV6-3 and TRBJ2-5; D is undetermined. This CDR3 spans 13 amino acids. Germline assignment: CDR1 MNHEY and CDR2 SVGEGT. Trimming removed 2 bases from V and 3 bases from J, with 7 bases in between. The CDR3 bases are TGTGCCAGCAGTTACATTGGGGAAGAGACCCAGTACTTC. Translated: CASSYIGEETQYF.

This clonotype has ten or more counts. The chain carries TRBV7-9 and TRBJ1-1; maybe TRBD1 (5 bases). The CDR3 is 15 residues long. With 4 bases removed from V and 0 bases from J, the gap between germline ends came to 12 bases. Germline CDR1 SEHNR, CDR2 FQNEAQ (reference sequence). Written as DNA, the CDR3 is TGTGCCAGCAGCTCCGTGCGGGGGGTGAACACTGAAGCTTTCTTT. This encodes CASSSVRGVNTEAFF.

V usage is TRBV28 and J usage is TRBJ2-3; 7 positions agree with TRBD2. V dropped 3 bases and J dropped 1; count of bases not matched to a gene: 4. Germline V gene data show CDR1 as MDHEN and CDR2 as SYDVKM. The CDR3 is 15 amino acids. The CDR3 coding sequence is TGTGCCAGCAGTTTTAAGCGGGGTCGCACAGATACGCAGTATTTT. This codes for CASSFKRGRTDTQYF.

There are many counts of this clonotype. The chain combines TRBV12-2 with TRBJ1-6; the table's D call, TRBD1, was not checked against the DNA. TRBV12-2 is a listed pseudogene. The CDR3 has 15 amino acids. The CDR3 protein is CASRLVVRGGSPLHF. CDR3 nucleotide sequence: TGTGCAAGTCGCTTAGTTGTCAGGGGAGGTTCACCCCTCCACTTT.

This clonotype was seen more than once but under ten times. V usage is TRBV5-4 and J usage is TRBJ2-5; TRBD1 is a possible D gene (6 bases). Germline CDR1 SGHNT, CDR2 YYREEE (reference sequence). This CDR3 has 14 residues. Trimming removed 5 bases at V and 3 bases at J, with 14 bases between. The CDR3 sequence is CASSRYRAEETQYF. In DNA, the CDR3 is TGTGCCAGCAGTAGGTACAGGGCAGAAGAGACCCAGTACTTC.

This clonotype counts as medium-sized. V gene TRBV14 combines with J gene TRBJ2-5; 7 positions agree with TRBD1. Germline CDR1 reads SGHDN; CDR2 reads FVKESK. The CDR3 runs 17 residues. The junction had 10 bases not matched to a gene; V was cut back by 2 bases and J by 1 base. The CDR3 DNA follows: TGTGCCAGCAGCCAAAGATCGGGACAGCGATTCCAAGAGACCCAGTACTTC. Its translation is CASSQRSGQRFQETQYF. The entire variable domain, with the rest obtained from reference TRBV14 and TRBJ2-5, is as follows: EAGVTQFPSHSVIEKGQTVTLRCDPISGHDNLYWYRRVMGKEIKFLLHFVKESKQDESGMPNNRFLAERTGGTYSTLKVQPAELEDSGVYFCASSQRSGQRFQETQYFGPGTRLLVL.

This clonotype was seen at least ten times. The chain joins TRBV29-1 to TRBJ1-1; D not resolved. The V gene lost 1 base and the J gene lost 5 bases, with 11 bases spanning the gap. The germline V gene encodes CDR1 SQVTM and CDR2 ANQGSEA. This CDR3 has 13 residues. CDR3 protein: CSVEGALYTEAFF. The CDR3 DNA reads TGCAGCGTTGAAGGGGCATTGTATACTGAAGCTTTCTTT.

Note on this clonotype: At one end, the junction sequence differs from germline, possibly due to a read error. The chain joins TRBV7-9 to TRBJ2-7; D remains unclear. Per germline, CDR1 SEHNR and CDR2 FQNEAQ (reference sequence). The CDR3 spans 14 residues. The CDR3 DNA is TGTGCTAGCAGCTTAGAAAAGGCACGGGTCGAGCAGTACTTC. Residues: CASSLEKARVEQYF.

This clonotype was observed many times. V is TRBV4-2 and J is TRBJ2-7; 9 positions agree with TRBD2. The V gene end was trimmed by 6 bases and the J gene end by 6 bases; junction bases not matched to a gene: 12. Germline V gene data show CDR1 as LGHNA and CDR2 as YNFKEQ. This CDR3 has 15 amino acids. The CDR3 bases are TGTGCCAGCAGGGACTTTAGCGGGGGCCTTTCCGAGCAGTACTTC. Translation gives CASRDFSGGLSEQYF.

The chain recombines TRBV30 with TRBJ2-7, with 8 bases identical to TRBD1. The CDR3 runs 13 residues. Germline V gene data show CDR1 as GTSNPN and CDR2 as SVGIG (reference sequence). V trimming: 7 bases; J trimming: 4 bases; junction bases outside the gene matches: 9. DNA of the CDR3: TGTGCCTTCGCCGGGACAGGTCTTTACGAGCAGTACTTC. Its translation is CAFAGTGLYEQYF.

This clonotype was detected ten times or more. V gene TRBV4-3 combines with J gene TRBJ2-1; 9 nucleotides line up with TRBD1. V trimming: 0 bases; J trimming: 1 base; junction bases outside the gene matches: 4. Germline-derived CDR1 and CDR2 are LGHNA and YSLEER. This CDR3 comprises 17 residues. CDR3: CASSQEGTGKSYNEQFF. The CDR3 region has the DNA TGCGCCAGCAGCCAAGAGGGGACAGGGAAGTCCTACAATGAGCAGTTCTTC.

Many counts were recorded for this clonotype. The CDR3, as DNA: TGTGCCAGCAGTTGGGGACTCGGCGGGGGAAGAGAGACCCAGTACTTC. Encoded protein: CASSWGLGGGRETQYF. The rearrangement joins TRBV6-2 or TRBV6-3 to TRBJ2-5; 7 bases map to TRBD2. The trim removed 4 bases at V and 4 bases at J, leaving 12 bases unmatched. The CDR3 has 16 residues. Germline V CDR1 and CDR2: MNHEY, SVGEGT.

The table lists this clonotype with many counts. This chain joins TRBV19 and TRBJ2-1, with 12 positions matching TRBD2. This CDR3 comprises 15 residues. Germline lookup yields CDR1 LNHDA and CDR2 SQIVND (reference sequence). The trim removed 7 bases at V and 2 bases at J, leaving 3 bases unmatched. CDR3 protein: CASIRTSGAYNEQFF. CDR3 in DNA: TGTGCCAGTATACGGACTAGCGGGGCCTACAATGAGCAGTTCTTC.

The sample holds a few counts of this clonotype. The genes are TRBV6-4 and TRBJ2-1; D is unclear. CDR1 is MRHNA, CDR2 SNTAGT, per germline. V was pared by 0 bases and J by 6 bases, with 9 bases between. The CDR3 length is 14 residues. In DNA form, the CDR3 reads TGTGCCAGCAGTGACTCGGTGAGAGTCAATGAGCAGTTCTTC. Protein: CASSDSVRVNEQFF.

This sequence joins TRBV5-1 and TRBJ2-2; a possible D gene is TRBD2 (6 bases). This CDR3 is built from 16 residues. V was cut by 1 base and J by 0 bases, with 10 bases left in between. The germline gives CDR1 SGHRS, CDR2 YFSETQ. CDR3 in amino acids: CASSLSLASNTGELFF. The DNA of the CDR3 is TGCGCCAGCAGCTTGAGTCTAGCGTCGAACACCGGGGAGCTGTTTTTT.

This clonotype was seen repeatedly, ten times or more. This rearrangement joins TRBV18 to TRBJ1-4, with D possibly matching TRBD1 (5 bases). This CDR3 contains 13 residues. The germline gives CDR1 KGHSH, CDR2 LQKENI. V was trimmed by 8 bases and J by 6 bases, leaving 13 bases between them. The CDR3 sequence: CASAQGRDEKLFF. The CDR3 DNA reads TGTGCCAGCGCCCAGGGAAGGGATGAAAAACTGTTTTTT. The full variable domain, completed using reference TRBV18 and TRBJ1-4, is NAGVMQNPRHLVRRRGQEARLRCSPMKGHSHVYWYRQLPEEGLKFMVYLQKENIIDESGMPKERFSAEFPKEGPSILRIQQVVRGDSAAYFCASAQGRDEKLFFGSGTQLSVL.

This clonotype was recorded many times. The CDR3 nucleotides are TGTGCCAGCAGATTAGGGATCGGGGATGAGCAGTTCTTC. Translating gives CASRLGIGDEQFF. The gene calls are TRBV5-4 and TRBJ2-1; D perhaps matches TRBD2 (5 bases). The ends were cut back, 5 bases at V and 8 bases at J, with 14 bases in the middle. The CDR3 spans 13 residues. Looked up from germline, CDR1 is SGHNT and CDR2 is YYREEE (reference sequence).

This clonotype counts as medium-sized. The chain uses TRBV19 and TRBJ2-7, with 9 bases aligning to TRBD1. The germline V gene encodes CDR1 LNHDA and CDR2 SQIVND (reference sequence). Germline trimming cut 3 bases from V and 3 bases from J; bases unmatched to any gene: 3. CDR3 length: 14 amino acids. The CDR3 region is CASSIGTGSYEQYF. The CDR3 region has the DNA TGTGCCAGTAGTATCGGGACAGGGAGCTACGAGCAGTACTTC.

Only a few counts were recorded for this clonotype. V is TRBV5-1 and J is TRBJ1-3; D not resolved. Germline V gene sequence: CDR1 SGHRS, CDR2 YFSETQ. V dropped 0 bases and J dropped 4 bases, with 14 bases sitting between them. This CDR3 spans 16 amino acids. Here the CDR3 reads CASSLGGVGTGNTIYF. The CDR3 nucleotides read TGCGCCAGCAGCTTGGGAGGAGTGGGAACGGGAAACACCATATATTTT.